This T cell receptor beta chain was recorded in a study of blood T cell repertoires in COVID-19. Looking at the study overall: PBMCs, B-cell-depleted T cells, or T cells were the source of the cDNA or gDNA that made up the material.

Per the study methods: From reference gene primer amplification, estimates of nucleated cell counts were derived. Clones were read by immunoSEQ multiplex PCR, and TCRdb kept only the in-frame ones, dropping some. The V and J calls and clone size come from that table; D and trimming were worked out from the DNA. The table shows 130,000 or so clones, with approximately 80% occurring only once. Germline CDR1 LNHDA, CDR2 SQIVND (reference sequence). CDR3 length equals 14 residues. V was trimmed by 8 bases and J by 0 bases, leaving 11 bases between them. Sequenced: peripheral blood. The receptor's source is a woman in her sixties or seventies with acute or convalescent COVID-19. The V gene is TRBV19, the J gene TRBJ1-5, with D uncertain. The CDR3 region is CASLGPYSNQPQHF. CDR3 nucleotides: TGTGCCAGTCTGGGCCCTTATAGCAATCAGCCCCAGCATTTT.